The TCR beta chain under discussion was sequenced for a study of cytotoxic CD8 clonotypes in ibrutinib-treated CLL (dated by TCRdb to about 2021). For the wider study: The cohort was composed of some ten relapsed/refractory and around 14 treatment-naive patients; IGHV unmutated status was identified in roughly 18 patients. Responses were partial in about 25 patients and complete in 2; after median about 63 months follow-up, some 14 stayed in remission and about twelve progressed. The response samples were drawn at a median of roughly twelve months into treatment, with a range of roughly 6 to 36 months. On average, each sample yielded around 270,000 productive templates and about 94,000 productive rearrangements. Of the 86 participants in the trial, roughly 25 had longitudinal samples available. Cryopreserved peripheral blood mononuclear cells were obtained before treatment, at response, and at either sustained remission or disease progression. Every sample from remission and from progressive disease was obtained while the patients were still on ibrutinib. General study outcomes and caveats: At ibrutinib response clonality went up, during sustained remission it held steady, and at progression it dropped back toward baseline. Public clonotypes were found to be uncommon and were observed to contract or remain stable during treatment; the increase in clonality was shown to reflect expansion of private clonotypes at ibrutinib response. Sampling times were not matched between patients in sustained remission and patients whose disease was progressing, and lymph node repertoires were not examined. Baseline clonality was found to be higher than that of age-matched healthy donors and was strongly correlated with circulating CD8+ T-cell counts.

Approximately 2 micrograms of genomic DNA were extracted from cryopreserved PBMCs for TCR beta library preparation. High-throughput TCR beta sequencing was performed on longitudinal blood samples from CLL patients receiving ibrutinib monotherapy. The patients were enrolled in a single-center, open-label phase 2 trial of ibrutinib monotherapy. Comment on this clone: The antigen it recognizes is unknown. Per-base qualities were not stored, and no clone one base away is much larger.

Each clonotype received, on average, about 10x coverage in deep resolution sequencing performed on a MiSeq, where the target depth lay between 1 in 1 million and 1 in 200,000 T cells. TCR beta libraries were generated with the immunoSEQ hsTCRB Kit. Concerning the study's data processing: The data were analyzed with ImmunoSEQ Analyzer and ImmunoSEQ Data Assistant, and V, D and J gene assignments followed IMGT definitions. Clonality was computed as one minus normalized Shannon entropy of productive rearrangement frequencies, ranging from 0 to 1. Only overrepresented clonotypes making up at least 0.05% of each patient's repertoire were included in the public clonotype analysis. Approximately 13 age-matched healthy donor repertoires from immuneACCESS served as clonality controls. Drawn from immuneACCESS, this table holds only the in-frame rearrangements with V and J called that TCRdb kept. Clones are partly lost; checked studies trace under half to an unresolved V gene and leave the rest unexplained. The DNA gave D and trimming, while V, J and clone size come from that table. Recorded for this sample are a few hundred thousand clones; about 64% of them occurred a single time. The ten largest clones represent roughly 6.7% of the sample.

CDR1 SGDLS and CDR2 YYNGEE were looked up in the germline V gene. V and J lose 0 bases and 4 bases, and a span of 13 bases separates them. The CDR3 numbers 15 residues from cysteine through phenylalanine. Only the CDR3 DNA stays, 45 bases, in frame from base 1. The chain is assembled from TRBV9 and TRBJ1-2; the D gene assignment is ambiguous. This TCR was sampled from a human donor with chronic lymphocytic leukemia. Sample: PBMCs, taken after 36 months of ibrutinib treatment. This receptor carries the CDR3 CASSVVGQDPYGYTF. The DNA sequence is TGTGCCAGCAGCGTAGTAGGCCAGGACCCCTATGGCTACACCTTC.